Below are 10 T cell receptor beta chains sequenced from a single sample in a study of T cell responses to AZD1222 COVID-19 vaccine. The method was immunoSEQ multiplex PCR; TCRdb's version includes in-frame clones alone and lacks a portion of them. The sample lists roughly 80,000 clones; approximately 88% were seen once. The material sequenced was peripheral blood, taken 28 days after the second AZD1222 dose. Every receptor here comes from an adult who received the AZD1222 COVID-19 vaccine.

V is TRBV5-5 and J is TRBJ1-6; D remains ambiguous. CDR1 and CDR2 (germline): SGHKS, YYEKEE (reference sequence). The V end lost 0 bases, the J end lost 5 bases, and 9 bases lay between the germline ends. This CDR3 contains 15 residues. The CDR3 coding sequence is TGTGCCAGCAGCTTGGTCCGAATAGATAATTCACCCCTCCACTTT. Encoded protein: CASSLVRIDNSPLHF.

The chain couples TRBV6-5 to TRBJ1-2, with D perhaps TRBD1 (5 bases). CDR1 MNHEY and CDR2 SVGAGI come from the germline V gene. CDR3 length equals 13 residues. The V end lost 6 bases, the J end lost 6 bases, and 14 bases lay between the germline ends. The CDR3: CASRIQGGDGYTF. CDR3 coding DNA: TGTGCCAGCAGGATCCAGGGAGGCGATGGCTACACCTTC.

The V gene is TRBV6-5, the J gene TRBJ1-5; no clear D. V shed 6 bases and J shed 5 bases, with 8 bases lying between them. Germline CDR1 reads MNHEY; CDR2 reads SVGAGI. This CDR3 spans 12 amino acids. CDR3 amino acids: CASSTTDQPQHF. The CDR3 DNA sequence: TGTGCCAGCAGCACGACCGATCAGCCCCAGCATTTT.

The chain employs TRBV13 and TRBJ2-7, with TRBD2 matching 9 bases. Per the germline V gene, CDR1 is PRHDT and CDR2 is FYEKMQ (reference sequence). With V trimmed by 5 bases and J by 2 bases, 10 bases remained unmatched. The CDR3 has 16 residues. The CDR3 spells CASSPSPASGAYEQYF. The CDR3 region has the DNA TGTGCCAGCAGCCCCTCCCCGGCTAGCGGGGCCTACGAGCAGTACTTC.

The chain employs TRBV7-8 and TRBJ2-7; perhaps TRBD1 as D (6 bases). CDR1 and CDR2 (germline): SGHVS, FQNEAQ. V lost 4 bases and J lost 4, with 14 bases in between. The CDR3 is 14 amino acids. CDR3 nucleotide sequence: TGTGCCAGCAGCTCACAGGGAGTTGGGTACGAGCAGTACTTC. As protein: CASSSQGVGYEQYF.

This chain links TRBV6-5 with TRBJ2-5, with no clear D. Per germline, CDR1 MNHEY and CDR2 SVGAGI. The CDR3 consists of 13 residues. V gave up 8 bases and J gave up 0 bases, with 10 bases separating them. CDR3 bases: TGTGCCAGCGGGGATAGTAACCAAGAGACCCAGTACTTC. Its translation: CASGDSNQETQYF.

This chain links TRBV12-3 or TRBV12-4 with TRBJ2-7, with D unresolved. The germline V and J ends were trimmed by 5 bases and 1 base, with 9 bases remaining between them. There are 13 residues in the CDR3. This CDR3 reads CASSRDNSYEQYF. Here the CDR3 DNA reads TGTGCCAGCAGTCGTGACAATTCCTACGAGCAGTACTTC.

This sequence joins TRBV7-9 and TRBJ2-3; D is ambiguous. The CDR3 has 11 amino acids. The germline gives CDR1 SEHNR, CDR2 FQNEAQ (reference sequence). The V and J ends lost 5 bases and 12 bases respectively, with 12 bases between them. The CDR3, as DNA: TGTGCCAGCAGCCCCTCCGGGCCTCAGTATTTT. Protein sequence: CASSPSGPQYF.

The chain employs TRBV10-3 and TRBJ2-7; D may be TRBD2 (6 bases). Germline loops: CDR1 ENHRY, CDR2 SYGVKD. This CDR3 is 14 amino acids long. Trimming left V 0 bases short and J 3 bases short, with 9 bases between. CDR3 sequence reads: CAISESGLFYEQYF. The CDR3, as DNA: TGTGCCATCAGTGAGTCAGGACTATTCTACGAGCAGTACTTC.

The chain links TRBV3-1 (or the pseudogene TRBV3-2) to TRBJ2-7; no clear D. The germline CDR1 and CDR2 sequences are LGHDT and YNNKEL (reference sequence). The length of the CDR3 is 14 residues. The V gene lost 0 bases and the J gene lost 2 bases, with 8 bases spanning the gap. CDR3 region: CASSQDTYTYEQYF. The CDR3 nucleotides read TGTGCCAGCAGCCAAGACACCTACACCTACGAGCAGTACTTC.